Listed below are T cell receptor beta chains from one sample, sequenced in a study of T cell repertoires in cytomegalovirus infection. TCRdb re-called the reads through MiXCR, storing one row per CDR3 protein. The sample lists 43,000 or so distinct CDR3 sequences, about 21% seen once, with roughly 53% in the top ten. These TCRs' antigens remain unknown. Sequences were derived from CD8+ T cells from cultured PBMCs, sampled from culture after CMV antigen stimulation. These receptors were obtained from a human donor in good health (CMV status not recorded). Some clones in this sample may be carry-over from other donors' samples. CDR3s include the opening cysteine and the closing phenylalanine or tryptophan. The D gene is left open where the match is weak. Size tells how often a clone was seen (once, few, many) or the class of an expanded clone, and some rows leave it out.

j_call | d_call | v_call | clone_size | cdr3_nt | cdr3_aa
TRBJ2-7 | TRBD2 | TRBV7-9 | many | TGTGCCAGCAGCTTAGATGTAGCGGGCTACGAGCAGTACTTC | CASSLDVAGYEQYF
TRBJ2-5 | NA | TRBV27 | NA | TGTGCCAGCAGTTCCGGGTCAGGGTGGGAGACCCAGTACTTC | CASSSGSGWETQYF
TRBJ2-3 | TRBD1 | TRBV5-1 | NA | TGCGCCAGCAGTACCCGGGACAGGGGCGCAGATACGCAGTATTTT | CASSTRDRGADTQYF
TRBJ1-1 | NA | TRBV5-1 | NA | TGCGCCAGCAGCTCGACCCTGGGGAAGACTGAAGCTTTCTTT | CASSSTLGKTEAFF
TRBJ2-1 | NA | TRBV7-9 | few | TGTGCCAGCAGCCCCACCGGACTTCAGCCGAATGAGCAGTTCTTC | CASSPTGLQPNEQFF
TRBJ2-2 | NA | TRBV28 | NA | TGTGCCAGCAGCACTTCGGGCCCCGGAGCCACCGGGGAGCTGTTTTTT | CASSTSGPGATGELFF
TRBJ2-5 | NA | TRBV7-9 | many | TGTGCCAGCAGCCCGCAGCCGTCCCTGCCACAAGAGACCCAGTACTTC | CASSPQPSLPQETQYF
TRBJ1-4 | NA | TRBV7-2 | medium-sized | TGTGCCAGCAGCTTAGCGCGCCAGGGTGTGCAGGAAAAACTGTTTTTT | CASSLARQGVQEKLFF
TRBJ1-5 | NA | TRBV19 | few | TGTGCCAGTAGTATCGGCCAAGGGCGAGGCAATCAGCCCCAGCATTTT | CASSIGQGRGNQPQHF
TRBJ1-1 | NA | TRBV7-9 | few | TGTGCCAGCAGCTTAGTACCCCGAGGGGCTTTCTTT | CASSLVPRGAFF
TRBJ2-2 | NA | TRBV4-3 | NA | TGCGCCAGCAGCCAAGATGCCCGACAAGTTACCGGGGAGCTGTTTTTT | CASSQDARQVTGELFF
TRBJ1-5 | NA | TRBV4-2 | many | TGTGCCAGCAGCCAAGTAGCAGGTCCCAATCAGCCCCAGCATTTT | CASSQVAGPNQPQHF
TRBJ1-1 | NA | TRBV28 | many | TGTGCCAGCAGTTTAGCGACATCCATGAACACTGAAGCTTTCTTT | CASSLATSMNTEAFF
TRBJ2-7 | TRBD2 | TRBV7-8 | few | TGTGCCAGCAGCGCCAAGACTAGCGGGGCCCGGGACGAGCAGTACTTC | CASSAKTSGARDEQYF
TRBJ1-1 | NA | TRBV6-8 | NA | TGTGCCAGCTTCGGGACTGAAGCTTTCTTT | CASFGTEAFF
TRBJ2-3 | NA | TRBV7-2 | many | TGTGCCAGCAGCCGGCCGAGGAGCGGAAACACAGATACGCAGTATTTT | CASSRPRSGNTDTQYF
TRBJ2-7 | TRBD2 | TRBV4-3 | few | TGCGCCAGCAGCCAAGATTGGACTAGCTACGAGCAGTACTTC | CASSQDWTSYEQYF
TRBJ1-3 | TRBD1 | TRBV7-6 | NA | TGTGCCAGCAGCCCTGACAGGGGCGTCTCTGGAAACACCATATATTTT | CASSPDRGVSGNTIYF
TRBJ2-3 | TRBD2 | TRBV19 | many | TGTGCCAGTAGTTGGACTAGCGGGGGAGTAACAGATACGCAGTATTTT | CASSWTSGGVTDTQYF
TRBJ1-1 | NA | TRBV6-6 | many | TGTGCCACTCAGGAGGGTCAGAACACTGAAGCTTTCTTT | CATQEGQNTEAFF
TRBJ2-2 | TRBD1 | TRBV6-1 | few | TGTGCCAGCAGGTCCACAGGGGTTTTTGGCACCGGGGAGCTGTTTTTT | CASRSTGVFGTGELFF
TRBJ1-1 | NA | TRBV6-1 | NA | TGTGCCAGCAGTGGGGACGCCCCCGCTGAAGCTTTCTTT | CASSGDAPAEAFF
TRBJ1-4 | NA | TRBV7-6 | many | TGTGCCAGCAGCTTAGTAATCCCACAGGACCACCTAACTAATGAAAAACTGTTTTTT | CASSLVIPQDHLTNEKLFF
TRBJ2-2 | TRBD1 | TRBV6-2/TRBV6-3 | NA | TGTGCCAGCAGTGGCAGGACAGGGATCGGGGAGCTGTTTTTT | CASSGRTGIGELFF
TRBJ2-7 | TRBD2 | TRBV12-3/TRBV12-4 | many | TGTGCCAGCAGTCCTAGCGGGTTCAACGAGCAGTACTTC | CASSPSGFNEQYF
TRBJ2-7 | NA | TRBV3-1 | few | TGTGCCAGCAGCCAGGGGCTGATTTCCTACGAGCAGTACTTC | CASSQGLISYEQYF
TRBJ1-6 | NA | TRBV7-9 | many | TGTGCCAGCAGCCAAACAGGGAATTCACCCCTCCACTTT | CASSQTGNSPLHF
TRBJ2-3 | TRBD2 | TRBV28 | few | TGTGCCAGCAGTTTTATAGGGAGGGAAAGAGATACGCAGTATTTT | CASSFIGRERDTQYF
TRBJ1-1 | TRBD1 | TRBV4-3 | NA | TGCGCCAGCAGCCAGGTCCTCGGGACAGAAGGCACTGAAGCTTTCTTT | CASSQVLGTEGTEAFF
TRBJ2-7 | TRBD2 | TRBV2 | few | TGTGCCAGCAGTGAAACTAGCGGGGCAAACTACGAGCAGTACTTC | CASSETSGANYEQYF
TRBJ2-1 | NA | TRBV20-1 | NA | TGCAGTGCTAGAGACCCGGGGGACTCCATTGGGTCCTACAATGAGCAGTTCTTC | CSARDPGDSIGSYNEQFF
TRBJ1-1 | TRBD1 | TRBV4-1 | few | TGCGCCAGCAGCCAACCCGGGACAGAATTTATGAACACTGAAGCTTTCTTT | CASSQPGTEFMNTEAFF
TRBJ2-3 | NA | TRBV5-6 | many | TGTGCCAGCAGCTTGGTGGGCGGATGGACAGATACGCAGTATTTT | CASSLVGGWTDTQYF
TRBJ2-3 | NA | TRBV24-1 | NA | TGTGCCACCACAACGGGGAAGGCCACCACAGATACGCAGTATTTT | CATTTGKATTDTQYF
TRBJ2-1 | TRBD2 | TRBV12-3/TRBV12-4 | few | TGTGCCAGCACCCTGACTAGCGGGGGCCTCGGGGATGAGCAGTTCTTC | CASTLTSGGLGDEQFF
TRBJ1-1 | TRBD1 | TRBV6-1 | NA | TGTGCCAGCAGTGAGGACAGGGGGTTGAACACTGAAGCTTTCTTT | CASSEDRGLNTEAFF
TRBJ1-1 | TRBD1 | TRBV5-4 | many | TGTGCCAGCAGCTCTAGAGGCGCAGGGGGCGCAAAGGCTGAAGCTTTCTTT | CASSSRGAGGAKAEAFF
TRBJ1-6 | NA | TRBV6-5 | few | TGTGCCAGCAGTCCCCTGGACGTTTCACCCCTCCACTTT | CASSPLDVSPLHF
TRBJ2-5 | NA | TRBV11-3 | NA | TGTGCCAGCAGCCAAGGTGCCCTCAATCACGAGGCCCAGTACTTC | CASSQGALNHEAQYF
TRBJ2-5 | TRBD1 | TRBV7-9 | many | TGTGCCAGCAGCCCCTCAGGGGGAGAGACCCAGTACTTC | CASSPSGGETQYF
TRBJ1-4 | NA | TRBV27 | NA | TGTGCCAGCAGTTTATCTGGCAGGGGTTCAGTCCTCAATGAAAAACTGTTTTTT | CASSLSGRGSVLNEKLFF
TRBJ2-1 | TRBD2 | TRBV9 | NA | TGTGCCAGCAGCGTAGGCGGGGGGGCCGGGAATGAGCAGTTCTTC | CASSVGGGAGNEQFF
TRBJ2-7 | NA | TRBV7-4 | NA | TGTGCCAGCAGCCCCCGCAGACGGGAGCAGTACTTC | CASSPRRREQYF
TRBJ1-5 | NA | TRBV6-5 | NA | TGTGCCAGCAGTTACTCAGGCGGGAATCAGCCCCAGCATTTT | CASSYSGGNQPQHF
TRBJ2-2 | TRBD2 | TRBV7-6 | many | TGTGCCAGCAGGCCTGGGACTAGCGGGCCGTACACCGGGGAGCTGTTTTTT | CASRPGTSGPYTGELFF